The 21 T cell receptor beta chains below all came from one sample that was sequenced in a study of prognosis after radiotherapy for stage I lung cancer. Genomic DNA served as the source from which two-round multiplex PCR generated TCR beta CDR3 amplicons. Gene-specific primers for each TRBV and TRBJ gene drove first-round PCR. TCRdb redid the calling of the multiplex PCR reads with MiXCR, one entry per CDR3 protein. The profile shows about 12,000 distinct CDR3 sequences, nearly 55% of them singletons. The sequenced sample was PBMCs, obtained before or after stereotactic body radiation therapy (not recorded which). The receptors come from a donor aged 50 or older with non-small cell lung cancer.

This chain uses TRBV7-9 with TRBJ1-1; D unclear. V dropped 5 bases and J dropped 1 base, with 11 bases sitting between them. The length of the CDR3 is 14 residues. Germline assignment: CDR1 SEHNR and CDR2 FQNEAQ (reference sequence). Here the CDR3 DNA reads TGTGCCAGCAGCCGACACTCACGGAACACTGAAGCTTTCTTT. It specifies CASSRHSRNTEAFF.

This chain joins TRBV2 and TRBJ1-2, with D uncertain. There are 13 residues in the CDR3. The V and J ends lost 3 bases and 4 bases respectively, with 9 bases between them. CDR1 is SNHLY and CDR2 is FYNNEI in the germline V gene. In nucleotides, the CDR3 is TGTGCCAGCAGTGACGTCAGGATCTATGGCTACACCTTC. Translation gives CASSDVRIYGYTF.

By sample fraction, this clonotype is medium-sized. The chain is built from TRBV30 and TRBJ2-2, with D hard to call. Germline CDR1 and CDR2: GTSNPN and SVGIG (reference sequence). Between the trimmed V and J ends, which lost 1 base and 6 bases, there was a span of 6 bases. This CDR3 is built from 12 residues. CDR3 in amino acids: CAWSEVAGELFF. CDR3 sequence (DNA): TGTGCCTGGAGTGAGGTAGCCGGGGAGCTGTTTTTT.

In its sample, this clonotype was seen many times. A read error may explain this, as a much larger clone is one base away. This chain uses TRBV20-1 with TRBJ2-7; D perhaps matches TRBD1 (5 bases). This CDR3 contains 17 residues. Trimming left V 0 bases short and J 2 bases short, with 20 bases between. Germline assignment: CDR1 DFQATT and CDR2 SNEGSKA (reference sequence). As DNA, the CDR3 is TGCAGTGCTAGAGACATTCTGGCCTCCCAGGGAACCTACGAGCAGTACTTC. Protein product: CSARDILASQGTYEQYF.

V usage is TRBV11-2 and J usage is TRBJ2-5; D assignment may be TRBD1 or TRBD2 (6 bases each). Trimming stripped 5 bases from V and 5 bases from J, with 24 bases between. CDR3 length equals 17 residues. Germline loops: CDR1 SGHAT, CDR2 FQNNGV. The CDR3: CASSPPWGERGSETQYF. CDR3 bases: TGTGCCAGCAGCCCGCCCTGGGGGGAGAGGGGGAGCGAGACCCAGTACTTC.

This sequence joins TRBV15 and TRBJ2-1, with TRBD1 as a possible D gene (5 bases). This CDR3 has 15 residues. Germline CDR1 is LNHNV and CDR2 is YYDKDF (reference sequence). V gave up 5 bases and J gave up 7 bases, with 18 bases separating them. CDR3 in DNA: TGTGCCACCAGCCCGATTCCTTCCCCAGGGAATGAGCAGTTCTTC. It yields the protein CATSPIPSPGNEQFF.

Sample share makes this clonotype medium-sized (0.01 to 0.1%). J is TRBJ2-7 and V is TRBV6-4; TRBD1 agrees at 9 bases. CDR1 is MRHNA and CDR2 is SNTAGT in the germline V gene. The CDR3 sequence is 17 residues long. The V gene end was trimmed by 6 bases and the J gene end by 5 bases; junction bases not matched to a gene: 17. CDR3 protein: CASSPLPRTGDFHEQYF. The CDR3 nucleotides are TGTGCCAGCAGCCCCCTCCCGCGGACAGGGGACTTCCACGAGCAGTACTTC.

This clonotype is labeled medium-sized. The chain links TRBV12-3 or TRBV12-4 to TRBJ1-3; D remains ambiguous. Trimming cost V 2 bases and J 0 bases, with 11 bases left between them. This CDR3 region has 16 residues. This CDR3 reads CASSLPGLLSGNTIYF. Written as DNA, the CDR3 is TGTGCCAGCAGTTTACCAGGCTTACTCTCTGGAAACACCATATATTTT.

The chain uses TRBV28 and TRBJ2-7; TRBD1 matches at 7 bases. This CDR3 region has 12 residues. V lost 5 bases, J lost 5 bases, and 3 bases stayed unmatched. Germline V lookup: CDR1 MDHEN, CDR2 SYDVKM. The CDR3 sequence: CASSPGQDEQYF. DNA of the CDR3: TGTGCCAGCAGTCCCGGACAGGACGAGCAGTACTTC.

This clonotype was found many times. V is TRBV29-1 and J is TRBJ1-2; the D gene is possibly TRBD1 (6 bases). The V and J ends lost 8 bases and 4 bases respectively, with 14 bases between them. Germline V lookup: CDR1 SQVTM, CDR2 ANQGSEA. The CDR3 totals 12 residues. DNA of the CDR3: TGCAGCACCCAGGACAGCGCCTATGGCTACACCTTC. Translated: CSTQDSAYGYTF.

This clonotype is medium-sized by share. The chain employs TRBV27 and TRBJ2-2, with D possibly TRBD2 on 6 matching bases. CDR1 is MNHEY and CDR2 is SMNVEV in the germline V gene (reference sequence). The CDR3 is 15 amino acids. Deletions cut 5 bases from V and 2 bases from J, with 12 bases between. The CDR3 loop reads CASSPRLGNTGELFF. Written as DNA, the CDR3 is TGTGCCAGCAGTCCAAGACTAGGTAACACCGGGGAGCTGTTTTTT.

Judged by abundance, this clonotype is medium-sized. The chain joins TRBV30 to TRBJ2-3; 9 bases are a match to TRBD1. V was pared by 1 base and J by 4 bases, with 3 bases of the junction left unmatched. The CDR3 extends over 14 amino acids. Germline-derived CDR1 and CDR2 are GTSNPN and SVGIG (reference sequence). The CDR3 DNA reads as TGTGCCTGGAGTGGAGACAGGGGGGCAGATACGCAGTATTTT. Protein: CAWSGDRGADTQYF.

The chain carries TRBV5-1 and TRBJ2-1; D perhaps matches TRBD2 (5 bases). Germline CDR1 and CDR2: SGHRS and YFSETQ. V lost 2 bases to trimming and J lost 6 bases, with 6 bases between them. CDR3 size: 12 residues. DNA of the CDR3: TGCGCCAGCAGCTTACTAGGCAATGAGCAGTTCTTC. Its protein is CASSLLGNEQFF. The full variable domain, rest sourced from reference TRBV5-1 and TRBJ2-1, is KAGVTQTPRYLIKTRGQQVTLSCSPISGHRSVSWYQQTPGQGLQFLFEYFSETQRNKGNFPGRFSGRQFSNSRSEMNVSTLELGDSALYLCASSLLGNEQFFGPGTRLTVL.

In this sample, this clonotype is medium-sized. V gene TRBV18 combines with J gene TRBJ1-2; 9 nucleotides align to TRBD1. V trimming: 3 bases; J trimming: 2 bases; junction bases outside the gene matches: 7. This CDR3 has 16 residues. The germline V gene has CDR1 KGHSH and CDR2 LQKENI. Written as DNA, the CDR3 is TGTGCCAGCTCACCTCCGGGACAGGGCCCGAACTATGGCTACACCTTC. Translating gives CASSPPGQGPNYGYTF.

The CDR3 DNA reads TGTGCCAGCAGCTTAGAGGGGACAGGGGATGAAGCTTTCTTT. It encodes CASSLEGTGDEAFF. The rearrangement uses TRBV7-2 and TRBJ1-1; 10 positions match TRBD1. CDR3 length: 14 amino acids. With V trimmed by 1 base and J by 7 bases, 3 bases remained unmatched. Germline values: CDR1 SGHTA, CDR2 FQGNSA.

The chain uses TRBV6-2 or TRBV6-3 and TRBJ1-1, with D perhaps TRBD1 (5 bases). The CDR3 covers 13 residues. V lost 2 bases, J lost 8 bases, and 12 bases lay in between. Germline values: CDR1 MNHEY, CDR2 SVGEGT. CDR3 nucleotide sequence: TGTGCCAGCAGTTACACATTACAGGTCGAAGCTTTCTTT. Protein sequence: CASSYTLQVEAFF.

This clonotype counts as medium-sized. The chain links TRBV15 to TRBJ2-1; possible D gene TRBD1, 6 bases. The CDR3 sequence is 13 residues long. Germline V gives CDR1 LNHNV, CDR2 YYDKDF (reference sequence). V was cut by 5 bases and J by 10 bases, with 15 bases left in between. The CDR3 protein is CATSGNRVREQFF. The CDR3 DNA reads TGTGCCACCAGCGGCAACAGGGTCCGCGAGCAGTTCTTC.

This clonotype was detected many times. V is TRBV15 and J is TRBJ2-3, with 9 bases matching TRBD1. The CDR3 totals 18 residues. The ends lost 3 bases at V and 9 bases at J; junction bases unmatched: 19. Germline CDR1 LNHNV, CDR2 YYDKDF (reference sequence). CDR3 bases: TGTGCCACCAGCAGGGCACTTCCTACAGGGGGCTCGGTCGACACGCAGTATTTT. Encoded protein: CATSRALPTGGSVDTQYF.

This clonotype occurred many times. The chain links TRBV7-9 to TRBJ1-3; 7 nucleotides line up with TRBD1. The V and J ends lost 6 bases and 0 bases, in that order; junction bases with no gene match: 8. This CDR3 spans 16 amino acids. In germline, CDR1 is SEHNR, CDR2 FQNEAQ (reference sequence). As DNA, the CDR3 is TGTGCCAGCAGTGGAACGGGACAGAGCTCTGGAAACACCATATATTTT. As protein: CASSGTGQSSGNTIYF.

This clonotype was counted a single time. This chain links TRBV2 with TRBJ2-7; D unresolved. This CDR3 comprises 14 residues. The ends were cut back, 1 base at V and 2 bases at J, with 9 bases in the middle. CDR1 is SNHLY, CDR2 FYNNEI, per germline. The CDR3 DNA is TGTGCCAGCAGTGAAGGTTGGCAAACCTACGAGCAGTACTTC. Translated, it gives CASSEGWQTYEQYF.

This clonotype was picked up many times. The V and J genes are TRBV6-4 and TRBJ2-5; TRBD2 agrees at 11 bases. V dropped 5 bases and J dropped 2; count of bases not matched to a gene: 4. Germline-derived CDR1 and CDR2 are MRHNA and SNTAGT. CDR3 length: 15 residues. The CDR3 bases are TGTGCCAGCAGTATGACTAGCGGGGTTCAAGAGACCCAGTACTTC. Its translation: CASSMTSGVQETQYF.